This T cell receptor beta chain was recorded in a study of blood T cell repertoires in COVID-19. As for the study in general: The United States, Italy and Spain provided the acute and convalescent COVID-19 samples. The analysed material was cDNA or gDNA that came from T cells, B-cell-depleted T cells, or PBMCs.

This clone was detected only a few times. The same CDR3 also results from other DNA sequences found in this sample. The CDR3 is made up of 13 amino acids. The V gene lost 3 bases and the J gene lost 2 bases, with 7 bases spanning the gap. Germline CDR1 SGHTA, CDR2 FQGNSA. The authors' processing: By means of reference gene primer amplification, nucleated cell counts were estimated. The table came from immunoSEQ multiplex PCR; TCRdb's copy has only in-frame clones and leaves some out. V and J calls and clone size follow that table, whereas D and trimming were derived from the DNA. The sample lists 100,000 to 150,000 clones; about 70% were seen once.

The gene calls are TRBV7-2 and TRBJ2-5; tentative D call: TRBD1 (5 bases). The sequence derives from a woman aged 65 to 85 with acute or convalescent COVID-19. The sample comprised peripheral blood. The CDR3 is CASSLGLQETQYF. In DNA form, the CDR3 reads TGTGCCAGCAGCTTGGGGCTTCAAGAGACCCAGTACTTC.